This TCR beta chain was retrieved from a study of blood T cells in healthy people across ages. Combining a sample-barcoded 5' primer with a J-beta primer mix, a second PCR ran for about 6 to 12 cycles. MiXCR, applied by TCRdb to the 5' RACE reads, yields one record per CDR3 protein. Of hundreds of thousands of distinct CDR3 sequences listed, approximately 50% were seen once; the top ten hold around 32%. The CDR3 is 19 residues long. The germline CDR1 and CDR2 sequences are MNHEY and SVGAGI. The junction had 19 bases not matched to a gene; V was cut back by 2 bases and J by 4 bases. The rearrangement joins TRBV6-5 to TRBJ1-2, with 7 bases that match TRBD1. The TCR comes from a woman aged 55 to 70 in good health. The material sequenced was blood. DNA of the CDR3: TGTGCCAGCAGTTACACGGGACTAAGCGCTACCGGGACAGCCTATGGCTACACCTTC. Its protein product is CASSYTGLSATGTAYGYTF.